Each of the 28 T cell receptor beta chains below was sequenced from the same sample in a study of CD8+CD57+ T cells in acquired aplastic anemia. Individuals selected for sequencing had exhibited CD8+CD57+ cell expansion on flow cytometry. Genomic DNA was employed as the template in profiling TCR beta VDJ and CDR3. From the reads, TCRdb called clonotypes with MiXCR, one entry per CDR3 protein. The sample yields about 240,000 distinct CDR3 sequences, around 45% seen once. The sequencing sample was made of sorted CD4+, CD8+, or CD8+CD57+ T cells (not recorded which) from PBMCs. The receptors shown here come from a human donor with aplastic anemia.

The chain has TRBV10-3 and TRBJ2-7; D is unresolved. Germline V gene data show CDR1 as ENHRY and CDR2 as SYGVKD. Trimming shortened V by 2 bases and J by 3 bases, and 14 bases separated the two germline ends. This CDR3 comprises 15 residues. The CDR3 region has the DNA TGTGCCATCAGTGAGGCGGAGAAATACGTCTACGAGCAGTACTTC. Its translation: CAISEAEKYVYEQYF.

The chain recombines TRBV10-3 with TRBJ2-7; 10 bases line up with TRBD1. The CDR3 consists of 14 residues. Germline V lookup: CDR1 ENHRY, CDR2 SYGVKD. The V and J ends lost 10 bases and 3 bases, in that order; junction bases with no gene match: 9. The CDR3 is CATEAGQGIYEQYF. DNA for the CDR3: TGTGCCACCGAAGCGGGACAGGGGATCTACGAGCAGTACTTC.

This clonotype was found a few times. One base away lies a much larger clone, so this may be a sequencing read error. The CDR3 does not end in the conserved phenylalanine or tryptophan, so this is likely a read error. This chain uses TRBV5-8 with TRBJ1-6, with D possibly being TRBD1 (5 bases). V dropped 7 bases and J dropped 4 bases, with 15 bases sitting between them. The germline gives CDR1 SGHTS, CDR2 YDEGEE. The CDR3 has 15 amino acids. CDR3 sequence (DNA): TGTGCCAGCCCTCGGAGGGGCCAGTATAATTCACCCCTCCACTCT. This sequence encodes CASPRRGQYNSPLHS.

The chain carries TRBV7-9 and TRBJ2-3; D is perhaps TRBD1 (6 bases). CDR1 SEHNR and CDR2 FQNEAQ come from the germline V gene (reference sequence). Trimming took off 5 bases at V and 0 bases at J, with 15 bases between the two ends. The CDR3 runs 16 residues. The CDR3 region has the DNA TGTGCCAGCAGCCCCATGACAGGCTCTAGCACAGATACGCAGTATTTT. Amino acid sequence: CASSPMTGSSTDTQYF.

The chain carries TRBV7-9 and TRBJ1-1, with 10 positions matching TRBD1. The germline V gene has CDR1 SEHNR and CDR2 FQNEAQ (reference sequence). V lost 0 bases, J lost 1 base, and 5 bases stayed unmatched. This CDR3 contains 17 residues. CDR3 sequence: CASSLAGQGPWNTEAFF. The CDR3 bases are TGTGCCAGCAGCTTAGCGGGACAGGGGCCCTGGAACACTGAAGCTTTCTTT.

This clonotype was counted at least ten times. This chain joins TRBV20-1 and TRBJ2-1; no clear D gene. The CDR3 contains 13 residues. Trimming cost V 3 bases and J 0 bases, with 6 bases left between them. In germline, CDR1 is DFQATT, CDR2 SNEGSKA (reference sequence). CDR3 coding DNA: TGCAGTGCTAGGGGAATCTCCTACAATGAGCAGTTCTTC. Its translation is CSARGISYNEQFF.

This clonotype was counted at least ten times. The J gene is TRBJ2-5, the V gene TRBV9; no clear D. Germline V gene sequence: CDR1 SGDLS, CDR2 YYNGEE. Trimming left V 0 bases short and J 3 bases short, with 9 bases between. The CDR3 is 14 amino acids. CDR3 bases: TGTGCCAGCAGCGTAGACGGACGAAAAGAGACCCAGTACTTC. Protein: CASSVDGRKETQYF.

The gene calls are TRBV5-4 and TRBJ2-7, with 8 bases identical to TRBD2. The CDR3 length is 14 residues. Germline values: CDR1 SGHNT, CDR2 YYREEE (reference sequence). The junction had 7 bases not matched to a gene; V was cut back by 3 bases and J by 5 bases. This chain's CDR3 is CASSSEAGEDEQYF. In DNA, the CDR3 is TGTGCCAGCAGCTCTGAAGCGGGAGAGGACGAGCAGTACTTC.

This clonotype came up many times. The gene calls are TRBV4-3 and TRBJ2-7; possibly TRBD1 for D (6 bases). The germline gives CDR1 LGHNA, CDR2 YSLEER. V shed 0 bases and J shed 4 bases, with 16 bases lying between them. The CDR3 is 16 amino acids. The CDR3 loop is CASSQDLTDSTYEQYF. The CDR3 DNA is TGCGCCAGCAGCCAAGACCTAACGGACAGCACATACGAGCAGTACTTC.

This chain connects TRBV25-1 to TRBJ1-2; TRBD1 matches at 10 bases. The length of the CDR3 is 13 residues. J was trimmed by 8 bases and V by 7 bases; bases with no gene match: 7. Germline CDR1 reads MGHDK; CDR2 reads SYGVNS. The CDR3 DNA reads TGTGCCAGCACGACAGGGGGCGCGGAGGGCTACACCTTC. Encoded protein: CASTTGGAEGYTF.

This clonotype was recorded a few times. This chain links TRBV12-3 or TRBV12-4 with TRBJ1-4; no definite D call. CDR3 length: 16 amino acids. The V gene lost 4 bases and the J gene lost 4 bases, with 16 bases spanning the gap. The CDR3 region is CASSSSLTEINEKLFF. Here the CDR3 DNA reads TGTGCCAGCAGTTCTTCCTTAACGGAAATTAATGAAAAACTGTTTTTT.

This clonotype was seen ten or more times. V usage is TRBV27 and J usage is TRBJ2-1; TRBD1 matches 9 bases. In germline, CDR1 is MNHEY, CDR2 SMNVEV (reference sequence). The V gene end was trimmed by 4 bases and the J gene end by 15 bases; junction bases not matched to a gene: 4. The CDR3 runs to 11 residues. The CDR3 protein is CASSSGTGLFF. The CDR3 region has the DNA TGTGCCAGCAGTTCCGGGACAGGGCTGTTCTTC.

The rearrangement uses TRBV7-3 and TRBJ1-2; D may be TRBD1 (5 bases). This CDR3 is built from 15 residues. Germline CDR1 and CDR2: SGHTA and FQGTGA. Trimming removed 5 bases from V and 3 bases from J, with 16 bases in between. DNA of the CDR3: TGTGCCAGCAGCCCTTCAGGGCACAGACACTATGGCTACACCTTC. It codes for CASSPSGHRHYGYTF.

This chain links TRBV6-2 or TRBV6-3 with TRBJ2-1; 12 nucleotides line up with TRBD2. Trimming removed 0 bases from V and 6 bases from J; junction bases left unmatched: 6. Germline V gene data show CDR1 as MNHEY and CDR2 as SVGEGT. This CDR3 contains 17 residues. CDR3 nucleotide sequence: TGTGCCAGCAGTTACTCTGGACTAGCGGGATTGCTCAATGAGCAGTTCTTC. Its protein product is CASSYSGLAGLLNEQFF.

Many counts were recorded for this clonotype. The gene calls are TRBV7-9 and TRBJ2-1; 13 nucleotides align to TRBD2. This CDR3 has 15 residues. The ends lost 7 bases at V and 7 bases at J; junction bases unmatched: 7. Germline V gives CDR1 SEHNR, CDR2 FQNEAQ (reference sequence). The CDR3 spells CASKDGTSGENEQFF. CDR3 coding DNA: TGTGCCAGCAAAGACGGGACTAGCGGGGAAAATGAGCAGTTCTTC.

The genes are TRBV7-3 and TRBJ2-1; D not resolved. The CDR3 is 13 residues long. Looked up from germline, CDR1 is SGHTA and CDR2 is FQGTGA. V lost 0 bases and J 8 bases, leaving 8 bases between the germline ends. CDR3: CASSLTGGHEQFF. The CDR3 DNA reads TGTGCCAGCAGCTTAACAGGTGGTCATGAGCAGTTCTTC.

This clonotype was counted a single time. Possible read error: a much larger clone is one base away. Written as DNA, the CDR3 is TGTGCCAGCAGTCCCCTAGCGGACGGGCAGGTTTATGGCTACACCTTC. Protein: CASSPLADGQVYGYTF. The chain uses TRBV12-3 or TRBV12-4 and TRBJ1-2; D is uncertain. This CDR3 region has 16 residues. V was shortened by 5 bases and J by 5 bases, with 21 bases between the two germline ends.

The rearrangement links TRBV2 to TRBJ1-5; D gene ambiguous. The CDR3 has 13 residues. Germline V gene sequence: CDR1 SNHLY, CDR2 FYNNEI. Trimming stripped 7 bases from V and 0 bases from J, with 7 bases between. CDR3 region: CASKGRSNQPQHF. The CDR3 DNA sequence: TGTGCCAGCAAAGGCCGTAGCAATCAGCCCCAGCATTTT.

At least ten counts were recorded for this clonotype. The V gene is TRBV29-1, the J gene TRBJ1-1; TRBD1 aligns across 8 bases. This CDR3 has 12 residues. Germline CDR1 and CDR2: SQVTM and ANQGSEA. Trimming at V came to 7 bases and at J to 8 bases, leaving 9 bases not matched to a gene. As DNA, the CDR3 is TGCAGCGCGACCGGGACAGGCGGGGAAGCTTTCTTT. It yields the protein CSATGTGGEAFF.

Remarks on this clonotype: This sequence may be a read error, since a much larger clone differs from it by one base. The CDR3 DNA sequence: TGTGCCAGCAGTTCCCGAGCCACTCAGGCAAGCGAGACCCAGTACTTC. Translated, it gives CASSSRATQASETQYF. The chain has TRBV6-2 or TRBV6-3 and TRBJ2-5; D is undetermined. The CDR3 length is 16 residues. The V gene lost 4 bases and the J gene lost 5 bases, with 20 bases spanning the gap. Germline V gives CDR1 MNHEY, CDR2 SVGEGT.

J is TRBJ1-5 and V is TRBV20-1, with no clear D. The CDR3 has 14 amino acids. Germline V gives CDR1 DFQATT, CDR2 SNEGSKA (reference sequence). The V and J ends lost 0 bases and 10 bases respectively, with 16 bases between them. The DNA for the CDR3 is TGCAGTGCTAGAGATGTGAGGACCAGGATCCCCCAGCATTTT. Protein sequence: CSARDVRTRIPQHF.

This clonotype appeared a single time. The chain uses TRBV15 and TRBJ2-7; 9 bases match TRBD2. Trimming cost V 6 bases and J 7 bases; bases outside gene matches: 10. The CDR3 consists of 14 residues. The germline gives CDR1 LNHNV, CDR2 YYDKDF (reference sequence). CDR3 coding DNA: TGTGCCACCAGTAAAGCGGGAGGCTCGGGTGAGCAGTACTTC. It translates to CATSKAGGSGEQYF.

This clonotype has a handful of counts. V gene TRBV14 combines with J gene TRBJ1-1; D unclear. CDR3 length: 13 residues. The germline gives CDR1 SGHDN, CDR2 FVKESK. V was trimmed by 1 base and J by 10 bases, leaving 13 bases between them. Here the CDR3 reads CASSQVLWVRAFF. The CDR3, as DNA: TGTGCCAGCAGCCAAGTGTTGTGGGTGAGAGCTTTCTTT. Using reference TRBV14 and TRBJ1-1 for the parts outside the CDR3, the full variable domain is EAGVTQFPSHSVIEKGQTVTLRCDPISGHDNLYWYRRVMGKEIKFLLHFVKESKQDESGMPNNRFLAERTGGTYSTLKVQPAELEDSGVYFCASSQVLWVRAFFGQGTRLTVV.

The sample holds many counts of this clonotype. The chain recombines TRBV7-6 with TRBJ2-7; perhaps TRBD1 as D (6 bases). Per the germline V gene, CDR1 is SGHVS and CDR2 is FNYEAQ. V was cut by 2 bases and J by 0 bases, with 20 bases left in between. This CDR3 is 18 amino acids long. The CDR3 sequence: CASSLYGPGDKGSYEQYF. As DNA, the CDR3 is TGTGCCAGCAGCTTATACGGTCCCGGGGACAAGGGCTCCTACGAGCAGTACTTC.

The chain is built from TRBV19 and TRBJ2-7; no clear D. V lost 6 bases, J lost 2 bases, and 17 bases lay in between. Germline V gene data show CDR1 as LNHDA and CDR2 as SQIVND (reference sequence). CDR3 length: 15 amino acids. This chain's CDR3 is CASSTRAGGAYEQYF. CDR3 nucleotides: TGTGCCAGTAGCACCCGAGCAGGTGGAGCCTACGAGCAGTACTTC.

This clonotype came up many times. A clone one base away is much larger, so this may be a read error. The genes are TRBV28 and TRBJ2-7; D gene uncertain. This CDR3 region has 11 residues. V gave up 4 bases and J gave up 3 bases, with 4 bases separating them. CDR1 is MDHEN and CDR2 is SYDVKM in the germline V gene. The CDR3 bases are TGTGCCAGCAGTTATTTCTACGAGCAGTACTTC. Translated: CASSYFYEQYF.

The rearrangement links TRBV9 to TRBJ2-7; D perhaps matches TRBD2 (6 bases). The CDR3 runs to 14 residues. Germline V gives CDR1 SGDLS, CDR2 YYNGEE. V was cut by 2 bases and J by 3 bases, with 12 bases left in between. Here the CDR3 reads CASSVFGSIYEQYF. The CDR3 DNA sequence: TGTGCCAGCAGCGTTTTCGGGAGTATCTACGAGCAGTACTTC.

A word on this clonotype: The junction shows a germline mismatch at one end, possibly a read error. The CDR3 nucleotides read TGTGCCAGCAGTCCCGACAGGGCCAAACTAAACACTGAAGCTCTCTTT. It codes for CASSPDRAKLNTEALF. The genes are TRBV6-2 or TRBV6-3 and TRBJ1-1; 7 bases align to TRBD1. CDR1 and CDR2 (germline): MNHEY, SVGEGT. There are 16 residues in the CDR3.